This TCR beta chain appears in the sequencing data of a study of T cells after yellow fever vaccination. Study summary: Researchers used SMART-Seq v4 Ultra Low Input to prepare fractions that had low cell numbers. General study findings and limits: On re-exposure, the response was weaker but peaked faster, at day 5 versus 15. Boosting was followed by the reappearance of most primary-vaccination clones (around 95% CD4, 85% to 90% CD8).

Germline CDR1 reads SGHRS; CDR2 reads YFSETQ. The V gene lost 1 base and the J gene lost 6 bases, with 12 bases spanning the gap. The CDR3 is 14 amino acids. Template-switching 5'RACE yielded the TCR cDNA; a universal primer site and UMIs were added in the process. TCRdb reanalysed the 5' RACE reads using MiXCR and keeps one entry per CDR3 protein. The repertoire consists of some 220,000 distinct CDR3 sequences, with under 3.5% occurring once and the leading ten covering 3.2%. As regards this clonotype: What it recognizes is unknown.

This chain links TRBV5-1 with TRBJ2-3; D might be TRBD1 or TRBD2, each matching 6 bases. This TCR was recovered from a man between 18 and 35 years old who received the YFV17D yellow fever vaccine. Specimen: CD4+ T cells sorted from PBMCs, collected 10 days after the yellow fever booster vaccination. CDR3 protein: CASSLTGAGDTQYF. In nucleotides, the CDR3 is TGCGCCAGCAGCTTGACGGGGGCGGGGGATACGCAGTATTTT.